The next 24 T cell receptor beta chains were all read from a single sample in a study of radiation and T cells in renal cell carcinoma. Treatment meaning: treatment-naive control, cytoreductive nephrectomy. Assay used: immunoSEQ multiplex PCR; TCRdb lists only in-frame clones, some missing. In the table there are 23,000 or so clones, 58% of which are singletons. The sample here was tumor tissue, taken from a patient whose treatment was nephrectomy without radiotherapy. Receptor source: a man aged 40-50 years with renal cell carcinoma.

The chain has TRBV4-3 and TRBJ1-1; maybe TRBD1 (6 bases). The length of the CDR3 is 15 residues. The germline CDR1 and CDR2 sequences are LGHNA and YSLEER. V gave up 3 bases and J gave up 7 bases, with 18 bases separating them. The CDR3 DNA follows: TGCGCCAGCAGCCAGATTTGGGGGGGCCCTAGTGAAGCTTTCTTT. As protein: CASSQIWGGPSEAFF.

The CDR3 coding sequence is TGTGCCAGCAGTCAAGGATACCAGGGACCCAATACGCAGTATTTT. Amino acids: CASSQGYQGPNTQYF. The V gene is TRBV6-5, the J gene TRBJ2-3; TRBD1 or TRBD2 may be the D gene (5 bases each). The V and J ends lost 5 bases and 7 bases respectively, with 19 bases between them. This CDR3 comprises 15 residues. Per the germline V gene, CDR1 is MNHEY and CDR2 is SVGAGI.

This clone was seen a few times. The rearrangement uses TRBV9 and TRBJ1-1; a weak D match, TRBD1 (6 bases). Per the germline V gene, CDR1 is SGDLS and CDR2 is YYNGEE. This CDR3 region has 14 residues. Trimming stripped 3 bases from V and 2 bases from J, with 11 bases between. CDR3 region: CASSATGQNTEAFF. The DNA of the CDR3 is TGTGCCAGCAGCGCGACAGGCCAAAACACTGAAGCTTTCTTT. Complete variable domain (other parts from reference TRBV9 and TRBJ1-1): DSGVTQTPKHLITATGQRVTLRCSPRSGDLSVYWYQQSLDQGLQFLIQYYNGEERAKGNILERFSAQQFPDLHSELNLSSLELGDSALYFCASSATGQNTEAFFGQGTRLTVV.

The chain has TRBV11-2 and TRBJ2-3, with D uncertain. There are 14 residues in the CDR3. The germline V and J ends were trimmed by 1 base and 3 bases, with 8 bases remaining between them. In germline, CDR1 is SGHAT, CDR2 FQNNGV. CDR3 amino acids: CASSLVAGTDTQYF. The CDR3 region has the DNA TGTGCCAGCAGCTTAGTAGCCGGGACAGATACGCAGTATTTT.

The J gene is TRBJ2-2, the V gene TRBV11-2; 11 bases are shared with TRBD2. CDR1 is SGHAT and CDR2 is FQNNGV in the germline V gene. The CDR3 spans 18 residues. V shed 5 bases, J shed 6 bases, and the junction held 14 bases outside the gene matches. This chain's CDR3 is CASSPQGSGRAKAGELFF. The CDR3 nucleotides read TGTGCCAGCAGCCCCCAGGGTAGCGGGAGGGCCAAGGCCGGGGAGCTGTTTTTT.

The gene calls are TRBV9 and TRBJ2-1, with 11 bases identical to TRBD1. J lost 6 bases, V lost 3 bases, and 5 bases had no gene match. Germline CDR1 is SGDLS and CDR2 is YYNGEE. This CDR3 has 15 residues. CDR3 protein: CASSARDRGSNEQFF. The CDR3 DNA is TGTGCCAGCAGCGCCCGGGACAGGGGGAGCAATGAGCAGTTCTTC.

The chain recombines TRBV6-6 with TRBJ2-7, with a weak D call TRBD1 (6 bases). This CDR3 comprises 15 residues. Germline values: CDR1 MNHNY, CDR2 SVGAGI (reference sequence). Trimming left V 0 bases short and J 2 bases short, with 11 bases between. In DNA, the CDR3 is TGTGCCAGCAGTTACTCGATAGCAGGGGCCTACGAGCAGTACGTC. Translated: CASSYSIAGAYEQYV.

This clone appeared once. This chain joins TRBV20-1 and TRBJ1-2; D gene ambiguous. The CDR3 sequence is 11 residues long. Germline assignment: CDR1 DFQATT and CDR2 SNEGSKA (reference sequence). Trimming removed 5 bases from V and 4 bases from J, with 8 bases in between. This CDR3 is CSAGYSYGYTF. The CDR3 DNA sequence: TGCAGTGCTGGGTACAGCTATGGCTACACCTTC.

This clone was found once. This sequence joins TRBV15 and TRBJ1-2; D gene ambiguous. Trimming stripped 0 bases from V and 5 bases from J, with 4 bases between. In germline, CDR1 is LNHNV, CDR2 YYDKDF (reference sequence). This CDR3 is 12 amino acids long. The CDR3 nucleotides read TGTGCCACCAGCAGAGATGAATATGGCTACACCTTC. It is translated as CATSRDEYGYTF.

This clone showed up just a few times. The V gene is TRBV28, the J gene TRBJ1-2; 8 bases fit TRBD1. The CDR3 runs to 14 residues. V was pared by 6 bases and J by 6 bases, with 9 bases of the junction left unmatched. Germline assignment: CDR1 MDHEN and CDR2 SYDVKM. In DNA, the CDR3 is TGTGCCAGCAGCCACGACAGGGGTAATCATGGCTACACCTTC. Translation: CASSHDRGNHGYTF.

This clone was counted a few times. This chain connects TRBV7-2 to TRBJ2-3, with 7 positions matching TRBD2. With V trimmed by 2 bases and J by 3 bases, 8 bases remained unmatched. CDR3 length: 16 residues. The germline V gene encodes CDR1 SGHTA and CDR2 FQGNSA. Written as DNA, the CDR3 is TGTGCCAGCAGCTTATATACGGGGGGAGGTACAGATACGCAGTATTTT. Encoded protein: CASSLYTGGGTDTQYF. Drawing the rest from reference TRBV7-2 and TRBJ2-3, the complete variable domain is GAGVSQSPSNKVTEKGKDVELRCDPISGHTALYWYRQSLGQGLEFLIYFQGNSAPDKSGLPSDRFSAERTGGSVSTLTIQRTQQEDSAVYLCASSLYTGGGTDTQYFGPGTRLTVL.

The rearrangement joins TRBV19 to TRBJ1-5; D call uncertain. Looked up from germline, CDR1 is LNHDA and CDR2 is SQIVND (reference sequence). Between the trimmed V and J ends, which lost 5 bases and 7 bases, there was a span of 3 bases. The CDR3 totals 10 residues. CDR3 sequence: CASSWQPQHF. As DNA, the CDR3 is TGTGCCAGTAGTTGGCAGCCCCAGCATTTT.

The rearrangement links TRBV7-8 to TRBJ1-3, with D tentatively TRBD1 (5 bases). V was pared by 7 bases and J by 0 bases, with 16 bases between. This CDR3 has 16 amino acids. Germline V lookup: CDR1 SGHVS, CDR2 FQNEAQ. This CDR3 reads CASTPRTGDSGNTIYF. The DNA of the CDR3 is TGTGCCAGCACCCCGAGGACGGGGGACTCTGGAAACACCATATATTTT.

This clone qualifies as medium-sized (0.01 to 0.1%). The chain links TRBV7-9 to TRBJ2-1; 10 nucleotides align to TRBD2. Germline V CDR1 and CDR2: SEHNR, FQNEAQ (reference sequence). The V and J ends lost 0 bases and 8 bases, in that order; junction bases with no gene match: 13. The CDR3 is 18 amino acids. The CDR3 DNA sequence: TGTGCCAGCAGCTTAGCGAATCGGAAAGCTAGCGGGGGCGATGAGCAGTTCTTC. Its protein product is CASSLANRKASGGDEQFF.

For the CDR3, the DNA is TGTGCCAGCAGTTACGACCGTGCCAACGGGAACTATAATTCACCCCTCCACTTT. The encoded protein is CASSYDRANGNYNSPLHF. The chain is built from TRBV2 and TRBJ1-6; no clear D gene. Deletions cut 5 bases from V and 3 bases from J, with 20 bases between. The CDR3 covers 18 residues. Per the germline V gene, CDR1 is SNHLY and CDR2 is FYNNEI.

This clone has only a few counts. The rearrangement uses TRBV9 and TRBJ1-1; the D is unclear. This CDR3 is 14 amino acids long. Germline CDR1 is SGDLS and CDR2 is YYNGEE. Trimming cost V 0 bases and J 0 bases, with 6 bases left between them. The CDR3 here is CASSVAAVNTEAFF. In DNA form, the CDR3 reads TGTGCCAGCAGCGTAGCGGCAGTGAACACTGAAGCTTTCTTT.

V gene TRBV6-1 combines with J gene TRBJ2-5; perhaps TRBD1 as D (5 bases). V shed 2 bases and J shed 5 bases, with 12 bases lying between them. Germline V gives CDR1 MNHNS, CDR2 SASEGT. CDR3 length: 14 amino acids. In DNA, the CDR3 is TGTGCCAGCAGTGAAACAGGTGTGGGGGAGACCCAGTACTTC. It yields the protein CASSETGVGETQYF.

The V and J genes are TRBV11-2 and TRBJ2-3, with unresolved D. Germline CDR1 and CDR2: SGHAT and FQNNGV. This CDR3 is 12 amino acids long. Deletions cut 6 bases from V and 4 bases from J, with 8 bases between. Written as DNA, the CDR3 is TGTGCCAGCAGGTCATCCGCAGATACGCAGTATTTT. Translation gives CASRSSADTQYF.

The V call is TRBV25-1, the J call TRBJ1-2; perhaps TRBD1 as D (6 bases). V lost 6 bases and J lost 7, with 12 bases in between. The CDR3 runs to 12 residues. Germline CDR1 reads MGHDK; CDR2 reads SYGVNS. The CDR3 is CASSLGQSGYTF. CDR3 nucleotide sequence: TGTGCCAGCAGCTTGGGACAAAGTGGCTACACCTTC.

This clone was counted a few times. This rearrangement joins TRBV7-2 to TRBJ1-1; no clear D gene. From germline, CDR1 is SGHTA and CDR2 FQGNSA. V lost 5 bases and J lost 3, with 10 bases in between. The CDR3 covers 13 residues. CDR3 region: CASSLLAHTEAFF. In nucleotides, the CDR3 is TGTGCCAGCAGCCTCCTGGCGCACACTGAAGCTTTCTTT.

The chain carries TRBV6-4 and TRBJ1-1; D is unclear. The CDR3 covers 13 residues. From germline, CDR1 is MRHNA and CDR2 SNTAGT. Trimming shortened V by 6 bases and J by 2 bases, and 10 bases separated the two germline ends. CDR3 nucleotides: TGTGCCAGCAGCCCGACAATAAACACTGAAGCTTTCTTT. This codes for CASSPTINTEAFF.

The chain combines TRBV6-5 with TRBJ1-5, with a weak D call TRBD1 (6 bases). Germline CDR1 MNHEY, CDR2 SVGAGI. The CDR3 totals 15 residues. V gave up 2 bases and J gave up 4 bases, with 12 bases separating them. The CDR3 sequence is CASSYPDRLNQPQHF. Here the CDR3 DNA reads TGTGCCAGCAGTTACCCGGACAGACTGAATCAGCCCCAGCATTTT.

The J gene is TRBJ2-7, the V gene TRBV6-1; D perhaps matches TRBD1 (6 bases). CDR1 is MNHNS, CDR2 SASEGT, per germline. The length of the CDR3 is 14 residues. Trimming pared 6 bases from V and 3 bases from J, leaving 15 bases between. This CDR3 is CASSAPGQRYEQYV. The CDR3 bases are TGTGCCAGCAGCGCTCCGGGACAACGCTACGAGCAGTACGTC.

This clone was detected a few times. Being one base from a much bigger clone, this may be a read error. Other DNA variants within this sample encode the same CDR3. CDR3 coding DNA: TGTGCCAGCAGTTTTGAGGGGAGCAATCAGCCCCAGCATTTT. Its translation is CASSFEGSNQPQHF. The rearrangement links TRBV28 to TRBJ1-5, with D possibly TRBD1 on 5 matching bases. Trimming took off 3 bases at V and 1 base at J, with 7 bases between the two ends. Germline-derived CDR1 and CDR2 are MDHEN and SYDVKM. The CDR3 extends over 14 amino acids.